These T cell receptor beta chains were read from a single sample in a study of T cell repertoires in cytomegalovirus infection. TCRdb called the reads again in MiXCR, with one record for every CDR3 protein. Of 40,000 to 55,000 distinct CDR3 sequences listed, roughly 20% are singletons. These receptors lack a known antigen. The specimen was CD8+ T cells from cultured PBMCs, collected from culture after CMV antigen stimulation. These receptors all stem from a human donor in good health (CMV status not recorded). Some clones in this sample may be carry-over from other donors' samples. Both conserved end residues are part of each CDR3. D genes are given only for firm matches. Clone size is given for some rows only: seen once, a few or many times, or a class if the clone is expanded.

CDR3 protein	CDR3 DNA	V gene	D gene	clone size	J gene
CASSLGVAGDQPQHF	TGTGCCAGCAGCTTAGGGGTTGCCGGGGATCAGCCCCAGCATTTT	TRBV7-8	.	.	TRBJ1-5
CAISAIPTEQFF	TGTGCCATCAGCGCAATCCCCACTGAGCAGTTCTTC	TRBV10-3	.	.	TRBJ2-1
CASRGTDFNNQPQHF	TGTGCCAGCAGAGGGACAGATTTTAACAATCAGCCCCAGCATTTT	TRBV6-2/TRBV6-3	TRBD1	.	TRBJ1-5
CASSLLQGNTEAFF	TGTGCCAGCAGCTTATTACAGGGGAACACTGAAGCTTTCTTT	TRBV7-2	.	few	TRBJ1-1
CASQYGTGNSPLHF	TGTGCCAGCCAATATGGAACGGGAAATTCACCCCTCCACTTT	TRBV28	.	.	TRBJ1-6
CASSLSGSLAIVASSYNEQFF	TGTGCCAGCAGCTTATCCGGGAGTTTGGCTATCGTGGCGAGCTCCTACAATGAGCAGTTCTTC	TRBV11-2	.	few	TRBJ2-1
CASSLKATGVKADSPLHF	TGTGCCAGCAGCTTAAAGGCAACAGGGGTTAAAGCGGATTCACCCCTCCACTTT	TRBV7-2	TRBD1	.	TRBJ1-6
CASSLGTRFGQFF	TGTGCCAGCAGCTTAGGGACTAGATTCGGGCAGTTCTTC	TRBV7-2	TRBD2	.	TRBJ2-1
CASSGSYEQYF	TGTGCCAGCAGCGGCTCCTACGAGCAGTACTTC	TRBV5-5	.	many	TRBJ2-7
CASSLVGVVTLTDTQYF	TGTGCCAGCAGCTTAGTCGGCGTGGTGACTTTAACAGATACGCAGTATTTT	TRBV7-2	.	.	TRBJ2-3
CASSPGIRSYNEQFF	TGTGCCAGCAGTCCAGGGATAAGGTCCTACAATGAGCAGTTCTTC	TRBV6-2/TRBV6-3	.	few	TRBJ2-1
CATWTYTNIQYF	TGTGCCACCTGGACATATACCAACATTCAGTACTTC	TRBV6-6	.	few	TRBJ2-4
CASSYSSEPSPYNEQFF	TGTGCCAGCAGTTACTCTAGCGAGCCATCTCCTTACAATGAGCAGTTCTTC	TRBV6-2/TRBV6-3	.	many	TRBJ2-1
CASTKRTSGNTGELFF	TGTGCCAGCACTAAGCGGACTAGCGGGAACACCGGGGAGCTGTTTTTT	TRBV27	TRBD2	.	TRBJ2-2
CASSLRYRGRDEQFF	TGTGCCAGCAGCCTCCGGTACAGGGGGCGCGATGAGCAGTTCTTC	TRBV11-2	TRBD1	.	TRBJ2-1
CASSTISSYNEQFF	TGTGCCAGCAGTACGATCAGCTCCTACAATGAGCAGTTCTTC	TRBV12-3/TRBV12-4	.	.	TRBJ2-1
CASRGDYNEQFF	TGTGCCAGCAGGGGGGACTACAATGAGCAGTTCTTC	TRBV28	.	few	TRBJ2-1
CASSLANSGGGEQFF	TGTGCCAGCAGCTTAGCGAACAGCGGGGGGGGTGAGCAGTTCTTC	TRBV7-6	TRBD2	.	TRBJ2-1
CASSPGDQLYEQYF	TGTGCCAGCTCACCAGGAGACCAACTCTACGAGCAGTACTTC	TRBV18	.	.	TRBJ2-7
CASSLPPGQKGLETQYF	TGTGCCAGCAGCTTGCCCCCGGGACAAAAGGGACTTGAGACCCAGTACTTC	TRBV7-6	.	.	TRBJ2-5
CASSMDSRRDQPQHF	TGTGCCAGCAGCATGGACAGCAGAAGAGATCAGCCCCAGCATTTT	TRBV7-2	.	.	TRBJ1-5
CATRDRGISEAFF	TGTGCCACCCGGGACAGGGGGATATCTGAAGCTTTCTTT	TRBV6-5	TRBD1	.	TRBJ1-1
CASKWGATSNQPQHF	TGTGCCAGTAAATGGGGGGCGACGAGCAATCAGCCCCAGCATTTT	TRBV19	.	.	TRBJ1-5
CASSHLSYQETQYF	TGTGCCAGCAGCCACCTTTCGTACCAAGAGACCCAGTACTTC	TRBV7-8	.	few	TRBJ2-5
CASSWATGSEQFF	TGTGCCAGCAGCTGGGCCACAGGGTCTGAGCAGTTCTTC	TRBV7-3	.	.	TRBJ2-1
CASTLRGVRVNEQFF	TGTGCCAGCACCTTGAGAGGGGTAAGAGTCAATGAGCAGTTCTTC	TRBV12-3/TRBV12-4	.	.	TRBJ2-1
CATSRDLEGGTEAFF	TGTGCCACCAGCAGAGATCTAGAGGGGGGGACTGAAGCTTTCTTT	TRBV15	.	.	TRBJ1-1
CASSSTSGRFNEQFF	TGTGCCAGCAGCTCGACTAGCGGGAGATTTAATGAGCAGTTCTTC	TRBV7-2	TRBD2	few	TRBJ2-1
CASSFRIGDEKLFF	TGTGCCAGCAGTTTCAGGATCGGGGATGAAAAACTGTTTTTT	TRBV12-3/TRBV12-4	.	few	TRBJ1-4
CASSLGPVDEQFF	TGTGCCAGCAGCTTGGGCCCGGTCGATGAGCAGTTCTTC	TRBV7-6	.	few	TRBJ2-1
CAGSGSTDTQYF	TGTGCGGGTAGCGGGAGTACAGATACGCAGTATTTT	TRBV28	TRBD2	.	TRBJ2-3
CASSLGTDQPQHF	TGTGCCAGCAGCTTGGGCACGGATCAGCCCCAGCATTTT	TRBV7-9	.	large	TRBJ1-5
CASSFGVAGTFQETQYF	TGTGCCAGCAGTTTCGGGGTAGCGGGTACTTTTCAAGAGACCCAGTACTTC	TRBV6-5	TRBD2	.	TRBJ2-5
CASSPTPNTIYF	TGTGCCAGCAGCCCCACGCCAAACACCATATATTTT	TRBV7-9	.	few	TRBJ1-3
CASSDLRGNTEAFF	TGTGCCAGCAGCGACCTGAGAGGGAACACTGAAGCTTTCTTT	TRBV9	.	few	TRBJ1-1
CASSHRQATVREAFF	TGTGCCAGCAGCCACCGACAGGCGACCGTACGTGAAGCTTTCTTT	TRBV7-2	.	few	TRBJ1-1
CASSSRTGDNEQFF	TGTGCCAGCAGCTCAAGGACAGGGGACAATGAGCAGTTCTTC	TRBV7-6	TRBD1	.	TRBJ2-1
CASSLLANPSYEQYF	TGTGCCAGCAGTCTACTAGCGAACCCCTCCTACGAGCAGTACTTC	TRBV28	TRBD2	many	TRBJ2-7
CASSQTGTLTDTQYF	TGTGCCAGCAGCCAGACCGGGACTCTCACAGATACGCAGTATTTT	TRBV7-9	.	.	TRBJ2-3
CASSLLQGVYEQYF	TGTGCCAGCAGCTTATTACAGGGGGTGTACGAGCAGTACTTC	TRBV28	TRBD1	few	TRBJ2-7
CASSSPSSGGGEKLFF	TGTGCCAGCAGCTCCCCGAGTTCAGGAGGGGGTGAAAAACTGTTTTTT	TRBV7-2	.	.	TRBJ1-4
CASSPSTGGDTQYF	TGTGCCAGCAGCCCTTCGACAGGGGGCGATACGCAGTATTTT	TRBV7-3	TRBD1	few	TRBJ2-3
CASSPMDGNYNEQFF	TGTGCCAGCAGCCCGATGGACGGGAACTACAATGAGCAGTTCTTC	TRBV7-8	.	.	TRBJ2-1
CASNPRGQYTEAFF	TGTGCCAGTAACCCTAGGGGACAGTACACTGAAGCTTTCTTT	TRBV19	TRBD1	.	TRBJ1-1
CASSFGQGPYEQYF	TGCGCCAGCAGCTTCGGACAGGGGCCGTACGAGCAGTACTTC	TRBV5-1	TRBD1	many	TRBJ2-7
CASSLPRQSSYGYTF	TGTGCCAGCAGCTTACCGAGACAGTCCTCCTATGGCTACACCTTC	TRBV7-2	.	.	TRBJ1-2
CASSLTILSGDRGTDTQYF	TGTGCCAGCAGCTTAACCATACTTTCTGGAGACAGGGGTACAGATACGCAGTATTTT	TRBV7-3	TRBD1	.	TRBJ2-3
CASSLEGQGVQPQHF	TGTGCCAGCAGTTTAGAGGGTCAGGGGGTTCAGCCCCAGCATTTT	TRBV12-3/TRBV12-4	TRBD1	few	TRBJ1-5
CASSLRPTSNTGELFF	TGTGCCAGCAGCTTGAGACCAACTTCGAACACCGGGGAGCTGTTTTTT	TRBV11-3	.	.	TRBJ2-2
CASSLAARGAFF	TGTGCCAGCAGCTTAGCGGCCCGAGGAGCTTTCTTT	TRBV5-6	.	.	TRBJ1-1
CASSITDSSEAFF	TGTGCCAGTAGTATAACTGATAGCAGTGAAGCTTTCTTT	TRBV19	.	.	TRBJ1-1
CASRTTVNTGELFF	TGTGCCAGCAGAACCACAGTAAACACCGGGGAGCTGTTTTTT	TRBV12-3/TRBV12-4	.	.	TRBJ2-2
CASSVATGTAQEQYF	TGTGCCAGCAGCGTAGCTACTGGGACAGCGCAGGAGCAGTACTTC	TRBV9	TRBD1	.	TRBJ2-7
CASSPSPGRENTIYF	TGTGCCAGCAGCCCTTCACCGGGGAGGGAAAACACCATATATTTT	TRBV7-2	.	.	TRBJ1-3
CASSFFPSGASPLHF	TGTGCCAGCAGTTTTTTTCCATCTGGGGCTTCACCCCTCCACTTT	TRBV28	.	few	TRBJ1-6
CASGLGGSTNEQFF	TGTGCTAGTGGTTTGGGGGGTTCTACCAATGAGCAGTTCTTC	TRBV12-5	.	.	TRBJ2-1
CPPRLAAGELFF	TGTCCCCCGAGACTAGCTGCCGGGGAGCTGTTTTTT	TRBV6-6	TRBD2	few	TRBJ2-2
CASSMSGRTHNEQFF	TGTGCCAGTAGTATGAGTGGGAGGACTCACAATGAGCAGTTCTTC	TRBV19	.	.	TRBJ2-1
CASSLSSRGGWPTNEKLFF	TGTGCCAGCAGTTTAAGTTCGAGGGGGGGCTGGCCAACTAATGAAAAACTGTTTTTT	TRBV27	.	.	TRBJ1-4